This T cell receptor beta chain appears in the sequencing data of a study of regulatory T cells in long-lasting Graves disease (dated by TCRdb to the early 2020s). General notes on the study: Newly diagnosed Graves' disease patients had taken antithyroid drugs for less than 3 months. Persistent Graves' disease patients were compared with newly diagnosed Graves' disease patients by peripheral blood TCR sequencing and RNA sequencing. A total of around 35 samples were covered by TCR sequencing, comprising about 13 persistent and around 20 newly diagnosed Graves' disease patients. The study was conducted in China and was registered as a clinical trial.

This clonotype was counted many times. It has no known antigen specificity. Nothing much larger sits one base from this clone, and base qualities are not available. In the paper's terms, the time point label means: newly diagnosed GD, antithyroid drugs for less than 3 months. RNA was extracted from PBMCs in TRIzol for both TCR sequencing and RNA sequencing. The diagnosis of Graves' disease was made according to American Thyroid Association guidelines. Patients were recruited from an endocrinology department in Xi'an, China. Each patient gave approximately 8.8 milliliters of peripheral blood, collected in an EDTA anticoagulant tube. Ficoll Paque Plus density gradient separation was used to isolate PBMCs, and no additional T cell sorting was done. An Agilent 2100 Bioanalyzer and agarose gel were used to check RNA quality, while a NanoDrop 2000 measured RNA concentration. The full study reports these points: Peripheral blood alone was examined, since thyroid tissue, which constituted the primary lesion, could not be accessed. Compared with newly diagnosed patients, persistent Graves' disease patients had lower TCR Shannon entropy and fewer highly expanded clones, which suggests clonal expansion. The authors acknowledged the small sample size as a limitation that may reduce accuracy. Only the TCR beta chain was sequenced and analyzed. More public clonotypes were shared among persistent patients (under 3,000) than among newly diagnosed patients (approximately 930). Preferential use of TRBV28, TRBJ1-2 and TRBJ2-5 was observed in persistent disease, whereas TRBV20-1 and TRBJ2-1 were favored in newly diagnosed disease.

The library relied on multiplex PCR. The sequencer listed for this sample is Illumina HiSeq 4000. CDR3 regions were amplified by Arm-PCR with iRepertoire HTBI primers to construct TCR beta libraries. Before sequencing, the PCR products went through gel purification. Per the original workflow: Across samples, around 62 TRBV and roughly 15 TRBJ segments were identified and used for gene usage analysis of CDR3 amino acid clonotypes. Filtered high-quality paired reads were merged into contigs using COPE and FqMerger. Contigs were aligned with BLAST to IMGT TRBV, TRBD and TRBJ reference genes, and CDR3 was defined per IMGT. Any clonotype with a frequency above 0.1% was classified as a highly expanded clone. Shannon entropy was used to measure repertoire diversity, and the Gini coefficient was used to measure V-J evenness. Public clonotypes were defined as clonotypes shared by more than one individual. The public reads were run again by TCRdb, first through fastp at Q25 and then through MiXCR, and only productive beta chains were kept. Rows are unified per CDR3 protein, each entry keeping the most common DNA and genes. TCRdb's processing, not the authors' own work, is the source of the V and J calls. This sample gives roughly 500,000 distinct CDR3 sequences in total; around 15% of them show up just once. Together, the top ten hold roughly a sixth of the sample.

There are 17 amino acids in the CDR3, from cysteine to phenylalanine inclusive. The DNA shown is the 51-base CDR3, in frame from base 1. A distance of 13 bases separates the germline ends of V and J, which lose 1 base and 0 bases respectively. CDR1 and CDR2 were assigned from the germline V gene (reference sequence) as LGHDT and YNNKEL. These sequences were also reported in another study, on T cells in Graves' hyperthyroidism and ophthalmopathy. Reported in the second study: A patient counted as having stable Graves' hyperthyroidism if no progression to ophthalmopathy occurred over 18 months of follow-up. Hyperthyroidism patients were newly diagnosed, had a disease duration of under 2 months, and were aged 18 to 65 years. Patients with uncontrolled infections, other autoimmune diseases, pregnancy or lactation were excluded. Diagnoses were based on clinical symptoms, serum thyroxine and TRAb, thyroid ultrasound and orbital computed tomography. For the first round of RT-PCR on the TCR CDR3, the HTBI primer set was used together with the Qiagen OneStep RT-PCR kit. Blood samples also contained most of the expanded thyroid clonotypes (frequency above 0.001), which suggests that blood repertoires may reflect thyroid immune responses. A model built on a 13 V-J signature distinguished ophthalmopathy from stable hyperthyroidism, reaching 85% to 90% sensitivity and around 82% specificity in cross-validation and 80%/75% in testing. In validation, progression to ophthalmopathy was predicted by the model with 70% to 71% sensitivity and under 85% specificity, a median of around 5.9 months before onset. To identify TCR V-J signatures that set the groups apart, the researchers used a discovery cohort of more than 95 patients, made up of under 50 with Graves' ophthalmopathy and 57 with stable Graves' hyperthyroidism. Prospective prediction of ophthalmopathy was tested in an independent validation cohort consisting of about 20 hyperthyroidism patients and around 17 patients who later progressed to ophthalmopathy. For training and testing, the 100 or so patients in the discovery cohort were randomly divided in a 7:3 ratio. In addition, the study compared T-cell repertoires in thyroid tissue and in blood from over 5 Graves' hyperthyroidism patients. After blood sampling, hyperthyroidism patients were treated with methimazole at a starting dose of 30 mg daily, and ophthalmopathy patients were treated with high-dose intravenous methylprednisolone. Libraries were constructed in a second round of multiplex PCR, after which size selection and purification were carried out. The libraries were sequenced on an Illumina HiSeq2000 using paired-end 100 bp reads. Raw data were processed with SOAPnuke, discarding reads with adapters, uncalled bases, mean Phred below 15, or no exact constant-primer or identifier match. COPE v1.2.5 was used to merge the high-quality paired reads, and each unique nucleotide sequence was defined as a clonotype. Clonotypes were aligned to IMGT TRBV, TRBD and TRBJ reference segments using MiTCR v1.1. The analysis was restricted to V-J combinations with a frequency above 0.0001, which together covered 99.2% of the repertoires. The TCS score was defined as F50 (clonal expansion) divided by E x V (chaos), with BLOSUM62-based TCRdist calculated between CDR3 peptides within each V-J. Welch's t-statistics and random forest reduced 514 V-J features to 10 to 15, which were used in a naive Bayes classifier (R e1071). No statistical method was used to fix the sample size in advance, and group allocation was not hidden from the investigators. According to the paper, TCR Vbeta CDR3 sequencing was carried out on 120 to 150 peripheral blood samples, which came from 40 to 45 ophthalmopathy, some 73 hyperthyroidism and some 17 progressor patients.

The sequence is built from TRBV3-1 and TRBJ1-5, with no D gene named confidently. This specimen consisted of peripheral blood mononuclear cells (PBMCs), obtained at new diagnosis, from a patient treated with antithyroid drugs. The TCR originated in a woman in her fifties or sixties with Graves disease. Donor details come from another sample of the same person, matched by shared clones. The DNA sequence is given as TGTGCCAGCAGCCAAGGATTCGGTCACAATAGCAATCAGCCCCAGCATTTT. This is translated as CASSQGFGHNSNQPQHF. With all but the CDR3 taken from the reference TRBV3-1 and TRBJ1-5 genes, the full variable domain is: DTAVSQTPKYLVTQMGNDKSIKCEQNLGHDTMYWYKQDSKKFLKIMFSYNNKELIINETVPNRFSPKSPDKAHLNLHINSLELGDSAVYFCASSQGFGHNSNQPQHFGDGTRLSIL.